This TCR beta chain is from a study of blood T cell repertoires in COVID-19. In the original analysis: By means of reference gene primer amplification, nucleated cell counts were estimated. The repertoire was sequenced with immunoSEQ multiplex PCR; TCRdb's copy has only in-frame clones and lacks some. From that table come the V and J calls and clone size; the DNA was used to work out D and trimming. The sample lists over 110,000 clones, under 90% occurring once. V dropped 3 bases and J dropped 7; count of bases not matched to a gene: 7. This CDR3 contains 15 residues. In germline, CDR1 is SGHNT, CDR2 YYREEE (reference sequence). Grouping used clinical history reported by participants in a survey and questionnaire.

Sequenced material: PBMCs or T cells enriched from blood (not recorded which). The genes are TRBV5-4 and TRBJ1-4; TRBD1 agrees at 9 bases. This sequence was found in a man aged 45-65 years in a cohort exposed to, infected with or recovered from COVID-19 (not recorded which). The chain's CDR3 is CASSSRDREGEKLFF. CDR3 sequence (DNA): TGTGCCAGCAGCTCTCGGGACAGGGAGGGTGAAAAACTGTTTTTT. Combining the CDR3 with reference TRBV5-4 and TRBJ1-4 gives the whole variable domain ETGVTQSPTHLIKTRGQQVTLRCSSQSGHNTVSWYQQALGQGPQFIFQYYREEENGRGNFPPRFSGLQFPNYSSELNVNALELDDSALYLCASSSRDREGEKLFFGSGTQLSVL.